This is a list of T cell receptor beta chains from one sample in a study of identical twins. TCRdb independently ran MiXCR on the 5' RACE reads; one entry per CDR3 protein. Of approximately 410,000 distinct CDR3 sequences in the sample, about 18% were seen once. Sequencing was done on a sample of naive T cells sorted from blood. Every receptor here comes from a man in his forties or fifties in good health. The CDR3 runs from the conserved cysteine through the conserved F or W. Each record gives: clone size, D gene, J gene, V gene, CDR3 protein, CDR3 DNA. D genes are given only for firm matches. Size tells how often a clone was seen (once, few, many) or the class of an expanded clone, and some rows leave it out.

clone size: .; D gene: TRBD2; J gene: TRBJ2-3; V gene: TRBV29-1; CDR3 protein: CSVELRLAGGGGLTDTQYF; CDR3 DNA: TGCAGCGTTGAGCTTCGACTAGCGGGAGGAGGGGGTCTCACAGATACGCAGTATTTT
clone size: few; D gene: .; J gene: TRBJ1-3; V gene: TRBV28; CDR3 protein: CASSSSPDWSGNTIYF; CDR3 DNA: TGTGCCAGCAGTTCCTCCCCAGACTGGTCTGGAAACACCATATATTTT
clone size: .; D gene: TRBD1; J gene: TRBJ1-1; V gene: TRBV11-2; CDR3 protein: CASSLQSRGRRTEAFF; CDR3 DNA: TGTGCCAGCAGCTTACAAAGCAGGGGGCGGAGAACTGAAGCTTTCTTT
clone size: .; D gene: .; J gene: TRBJ2-7; V gene: TRBV9; CDR3 protein: CASSVADYGFSEQYF; CDR3 DNA: TGTGCCAGCAGCGTAGCTGATTATGGCTTCTCCGAGCAGTACTTC
clone size: many; D gene: TRBD2; J gene: TRBJ2-7; V gene: TRBV6-5; CDR3 protein: CASSLVTSAGHEQYF; CDR3 DNA: TGTGCCAGCAGTTTAGTTACTAGCGCTGGTCACGAGCAGTACTTC
clone size: few; D gene: TRBD1; J gene: TRBJ2-7; V gene: TRBV28; CDR3 protein: CASTQAGTGLLTSHEQYF; CDR3 DNA: TGTGCCAGCACCCAAGCCGGGACAGGGCTTCTAACCTCCCACGAGCAGTACTTC
clone size: few; D gene: .; J gene: TRBJ1-5; V gene: TRBV7-8; CDR3 protein: CASSRRGEGLGSQPQHF; CDR3 DNA: TGTGCCAGCAGCCGTCGGGGGGAGGGGTTAGGATCTCAGCCCCAGCATTTT
clone size: many; D gene: .; J gene: TRBJ2-3; V gene: TRBV20-1; CDR3 protein: CSARADWTDTQYF; CDR3 DNA: TGCAGTGCTAGAGCGGACTGGACAGATACGCAGTATTTT
clone size: .; D gene: .; J gene: TRBJ2-7; V gene: TRBV6-1; CDR3 protein: CASRVQGLTYEQYF; CDR3 DNA: TGTGCCAGCAGGGTCCAGGGCCTGACCTACGAGCAGTACTTC
clone size: few; D gene: .; J gene: TRBJ1-4; V gene: TRBV20-1; CDR3 protein: CSASVQGIVEKLFF; CDR3 DNA: TGCAGTGCTAGTGTACAAGGGATCGTCGAAAAACTGTTTTTT
clone size: .; D gene: TRBD1; J gene: TRBJ1-1; V gene: TRBV10-2; CDR3 protein: CASSGRQGLNTEAFF; CDR3 DNA: TGCGCCAGCAGTGGACGACAGGGTTTGAACACTGAAGCTTTCTTT
clone size: many; D gene: .; J gene: TRBJ1-1; V gene: TRBV6-2/TRBV6-3; CDR3 protein: CASSLGRPEAFF; CDR3 DNA: TGTGCCAGCAGTTTAGGGCGGCCGGAAGCTTTCTTT
clone size: few; D gene: .; J gene: TRBJ2-7; V gene: TRBV10-3; CDR3 protein: CAISSESYEQYF; CDR3 DNA: TGTGCCATCAGTAGCGAGTCCTACGAGCAGTACTTC
clone size: many; D gene: .; J gene: TRBJ2-7; V gene: TRBV12-3/TRBV12-4; CDR3 protein: CASSTSLGYEQYF; CDR3 DNA: TGTGCCAGCAGCACTTCGCTGGGGTACGAGCAGTACTTC
clone size: many; D gene: TRBD1; J gene: TRBJ2-7; V gene: TRBV9; CDR3 protein: CASSAGQGPYEQYF; CDR3 DNA: TGTGCCAGCAGCGCGGGACAGGGGCCCTACGAGCAGTACTTC
clone size: few; D gene: .; J gene: TRBJ2-7; V gene: TRBV11-2; CDR3 protein: CASSFQAAYEQYF; CDR3 DNA: TGTGCCAGCAGCTTCCAGGCGGCCTACGAGCAGTACTTC
clone size: many; D gene: TRBD2; J gene: TRBJ2-1; V gene: TRBV29-1; CDR3 protein: CSVEKRAGLSYNEQFF; CDR3 DNA: TGCAGCGTTGAGAAACGAGCGGGGCTCTCCTACAATGAGCAGTTCTTC
clone size: .; D gene: .; J gene: TRBJ2-5; V gene: TRBV5-1; CDR3 protein: CASSLERGTQYF; CDR3 DNA: TGCGCCAGCAGCCTGGAAAGGGGAACCCAGTACTTC
clone size: .; D gene: .; J gene: TRBJ2-7; V gene: TRBV25-1; CDR3 protein: CASSDGIYEQYF; CDR3 DNA: TGTGCCAGCAGTGACGGGATCTACGAGCAGTACTTC
clone size: .; D gene: TRBD2; J gene: TRBJ2-1; V gene: TRBV4-1; CDR3 protein: CASSQDNVRGSYNEQFF; CDR3 DNA: TGCGCCAGCAGCCAAGATAACGTGCGGGGGTCCTACAATGAGCAGTTCTTC